This T cell receptor (beta chain) was captured by sequencing in a study of Ad26.COV2.S vaccination and SARS-CoV-2 variants. Clones were sequenced by immunoSEQ multiplex PCR, and TCRdb holds only the in-frame ones, with some missing. Here the sample spans about 410,000 clones, about 90% being singletons. Treatment reported: some 20 received Ad26.COV2.S at low or high dose, single or two shots; a few received placebo; per-sample allocation not given. On day 63 after the first injection, vaccine and placebo recipients gave samples. In germline, CDR1 is KGHSH, CDR2 LQKENI. Trimming took 4 bases from V and 2 from J, leaving 12 bases between them. The CDR3 runs to 14 residues.

This sequence joins TRBV18 and TRBJ2-7; either TRBD1 or TRBD2 may supply D (5 bases each). The sequencing here drew on peripheral blood, taken in a trial of Ad26.COV2.S vaccine versus placebo. This receptor was identified in a person between 18 and 65 years old who received the Ad26.COV2.S COVID-19 vaccine or a placebo. The CDR3 bases are TGTGCCAGCTCACGCTGGGACGGCCCCTACGAGCAGTACTTC. This sequence encodes CASSRWDGPYEQYF.